The sequence of this T cell receptor (beta chain) was determined in a study of blood T cell repertoires in COVID-19. The germline gives CDR1 MNHEY, CDR2 SVGEGT. The CDR3 is 12 residues long. Losses at the gene ends were 5 bases for V and 7 bases for J; bases not matched to a gene: 0. Clones were read by immunoSEQ multiplex PCR, and TCRdb kept only the in-frame ones, dropping some. Of about 220,000 clones in the sample, more than 65% are singletons; the top ten hold 3% to 3.5%. V usage is TRBV6-2 or TRBV6-3 and J usage is TRBJ1-4; TRBD1 aligns across 8 bases. Sequencing input: peripheral blood. The source is a woman in her thirties who had recovered from COVID-19. The CDR3 reads CASSTGGEKLFF. The CDR3 bases are TGTGCCAGCAGTACAGGGGGTGAAAAACTGTTTTTT.